The rows below give T cell receptor beta chains drawn from one sample of a study of cytomegalovirus exposure and HLA in healthy donors. Profiling relied on immunoSEQ multiplex PCR, and the TCRdb table lists in-frame clones only, not all of them. The top ten hold around 8% of the sample, which has 200,000 to 300,000 clones, 70% to 90% seen once. Sequencing was performed on PBMCs. These receptors were collected from a woman in her sixties or seventies in good health and CMV-seropositive. CDR3s include the opening cysteine and the closing phenylalanine or tryptophan. Each record gives: V gene, clone size, J gene, D gene, CDR3 DNA, CDR3 protein. D genes are given only for firm matches. Part of the rows lack a size; the others show once, few, many or a class for expanded clones.

TRBV7-2	.	TRBJ2-3	TRBD1	TGTGCCAGCAGCTTATATAGGGGGCGAGGAGATACGCAGTATTTT	CASSLYRGRGDTQYF
TRBV30	few	TRBJ2-5	.	TGTGCCTGGAGTAACAACGTCGGTAGCGGTAAAGAGACCCAGTACTTC	CAWSNNVGSGKETQYF
TRBV7-9	.	TRBJ2-7	TRBD2	TGTGCCAGCAGCCCCCGGGAGCGGGAGATCTACGAGCAGTACTTC	CASSPREREIYEQYF
TRBV7-2	.	TRBJ2-7	.	TGTGCCAGCAGCTTAGTGTGGGACTCAGCCGAGCAGTACTTC	CASSLVWDSAEQYF
TRBV5-5	once	TRBJ2-2	.	TGTGCCAGCAGCTTGTACCATGGAGGAAACACCGGGGAGCTGTTTTTT	CASSLYHGGNTGELFF
TRBV5-1	.	TRBJ2-1	TRBD2	TGCGCCAGCAGCCCCTACGTTGAGGTAGCGGGAGAGCAGAATGAGCAGTTCTTC	CASSPYVEVAGEQNEQFF
TRBV5-1	.	TRBJ2-3	.	TGCGCCAGCAGCCGGCGGGCCAAATCAGATACGCAGTATTTT	CASSRRAKSDTQYF
TRBV9	.	TRBJ2-1	TRBD2	TGTGCCAGCAGCGTAGGGTCTAGCGGGGGATACAATGAGCAGTTCTTC	CASSVGSSGGYNEQFF
TRBV5-1	.	TRBJ2-1	TRBD2	TGCGCCAGCAGCAGGGGACTAGCGGAGAATGAGCAGTTCTTC	CASSRGLAENEQFF
TRBV28	.	TRBJ2-6	TRBD1	TGTGCCAGCAGTCCAATCACAGGGGCTGGGGCCAACGTCCTGACTTTC	CASSPITGAGANVLTF
TRBV29-1	.	TRBJ2-1	TRBD2	TGCAGCGTTGCGGGACTAGGTCCCTACAATGAGCAGTTCTTC	CSVAGLGPYNEQFF
TRBV29-1	few	TRBJ2-7	TRBD2	TGCAGCGTTGTAGAGTCCACGACTAGCGGTGAACACTACGAGCAGTACTTC	CSVVESTTSGEHYEQYF
TRBV28	.	TRBJ1-1	.	TGTGCCAACAGTTCAGCCCGGACAGATTTTACTGAAGCTTTCTTT	CANSSARTDFTEAFF
TRBV6-5	few	TRBJ1-1	.	TGTGCCAGCAGTTACTCGGGGGGGGGAGCTTTCTTT	CASSYSGGGAFF
TRBV29-1	.	TRBJ1-2	.	TGCAGCGTCGCCCAGGGAGGGGACTATGGCTACACCTTC	CSVAQGGDYGYTF
TRBV19	once	TRBJ2-1	.	TGTGCCAGTAGCCCTCGGGGCTCCTACAATGAGCAGTTCTTC	CASSPRGSYNEQFF
TRBV19	.	TRBJ1-2	.	TGTGCCAGTAGCACCGAACCTCGGGGGGTCGATGGCTACACCTTC	CASSTEPRGVDGYTF
TRBV19	.	TRBJ2-7	TRBD2	TGTGCCAGTAGTATATTGGGAGCGGGAGTAGGGGAGCAGTACTTC	CASSILGAGVGEQYF
TRBV6-6	.	TRBJ2-3	.	TGTGCCAGCAGTGACTCCGGGTCCACAGATACGCAGTATTTT	CASSDSGSTDTQYF
TRBV5-1	.	TRBJ1-4	TRBD1	TGCGCCAGCAGCCCCGGACAGGGGCTAAATGAAAAACTGTTTTTT	CASSPGQGLNEKLFF
TRBV14	.	TRBJ2-5	.	TGTGCCAGCAGCCCCCCGGCCCGGCGGAGCCAGTACTTC	CASSPPARRSQYF
TRBV7-8	.	TRBJ2-2	TRBD1	TGTGCCAGCAGCCACCATAAGGGGGCTAGCCTCACCGGGGAGCTGTTTTTT	CASSHHKGASLTGELFF
TRBV6-1	.	TRBJ2-5	TRBD2	TGTGCCAGCTTAAAAGTACCCGGGACTAGCGGGACCCAGTACTTC	CASLKVPGTSGTQYF
TRBV30	.	TRBJ1-3	.	TGTGCCTGGAGTTCTGTGGACAGCCGGCCTGGAAACACCATATATTTT	CAWSSVDSRPGNTIYF
TRBV5-1	.	TRBJ2-7	TRBD2	TGCGCCAGCAGCCTTACTAGCGCAACCTACGAGCAGTACTTC	CASSLTSATYEQYF
TRBV23-1	.	TRBJ2-7	.	TGCGCCAGCAGTCAATCCCTACAGGGCGACCACGAGCAGTACTTC	CASSQSLQGDHEQYF
TRBV19	.	TRBJ2-6	.	TGTGCCAGTAGTATCGGCAGGGGCACTGGGGCCAACGTCCTGACTTTC	CASSIGRGTGANVLTF
TRBV6-1	few	TRBJ2-2	.	TGTGCCAGCACCCGTTTAGCGGAGGTCACCGGGGAGCTGTTTTTT	CASTRLAEVTGELFF
TRBV10-1	few	TRBJ2-4	TRBD1	TGCGCCAGCAGTCCTGGGGTGACAGGGGCAAGTAGCATTCAGTACTTC	CASSPGVTGASSIQYF
TRBV6-1	few	TRBJ2-7	TRBD1	TGTGCCAGCAGTGTGGTGTGGGACAGAGATTACGAGCAGTACTTC	CASSVVWDRDYEQYF
TRBV14	.	TRBJ1-1	TRBD1	TGTGCCAGCAGCCACGGGAACAGGGGTCTTGGGCTTGAAGCTTTCTTT	CASSHGNRGLGLEAFF
TRBV19	.	TRBJ2-2	TRBD2	TGTGCCAGTAGTTACCGGGAGGGCACCGGGGAGCTGTTTTTT	CASSYREGTGELFF
TRBV6-6	once	TRBJ1-1	.	TGTGCCAGCAGTTACTCGCGGCAACCCGCGAGCACTGAAGCTTTCTTT	CASSYSRQPASTEAFF
TRBV5-1	.	TRBJ1-4	TRBD1	TGCGCCAGCAGCTTCCAGGGGGATGAAAAACTGTTTTTT	CASSFQGDEKLFF
TRBV27	.	TRBJ2-3	.	TGTGCCAGCAGTTCGTTCGGGACTTACACAGATACGCAGTATTTT	CASSSFGTYTDTQYF
TRBV30	few	TRBJ1-2	.	TGTGCCTGGAGTGTCCGGGGATTTTATGGCTACACCTTC	CAWSVRGFYGYTF
TRBV10-3	.	TRBJ2-3	.	TGTGCCATCAGTGCACAGACTAAACGCCTCACAGATACGCAGTATTTT	CAISAQTKRLTDTQYF
TRBV19	.	TRBJ2-7	.	TGTGCCAGTAGTCTCCAGGGCCCCCACGAGCAGTACTTC	CASSLQGPHEQYF
TRBV27	.	TRBJ2-6	TRBD2	TGTGCCAGCAGTGTTTCTAGCGGGTTCTCTGGGGCCAACGTCCTGACTTTC	CASSVSSGFSGANVLTF
TRBV7-9	.	TRBJ2-7	TRBD1	TGTGCCAGCAGCTTATTTGGCGGACAGGGGGGCGGTTACGAGCAGTACTTC	CASSLFGGQGGGYEQYF
TRBV27	.	TRBJ1-1	TRBD1	TGTGCCAGCAGTGGGGGGACAGGGGACCCAATGAACACTGAAGCTTTCTTT	CASSGGTGDPMNTEAFF
TRBV7-7	.	TRBJ2-1	TRBD2	TGTGCCGGCAGCTTGGGACTAGCGGGAGATGTAGATGAGCAGTTCTTC	CAGSLGLAGDVDEQFF
TRBV5-6	.	TRBJ2-2	TRBD2	TGTGCCAGCAGCTTGTTTACTAGCGGGAGTACCGGGGAGCTGTTTTTT	CASSLFTSGSTGELFF
TRBV7-9	.	TRBJ2-7	.	TGTTCCAGCAGCTTACAGGGATCCGCCTACGAGCAGTACTTC	CSSSLQGSAYEQYF
TRBV5-1	.	TRBJ1-2	TRBD1	TGCGCCAGCAGCTCGCAACCGGGACAGGGGAACTATGGCTACACCTTC	CASSSQPGQGNYGYTF
TRBV10-3	.	TRBJ2-2	TRBD2	TGTGCCACCGGGACTAGCGGGACCGGGGAGCTGTTTTTT	CATGTSGTGELFF
TRBV5-1	.	TRBJ2-3	.	TGCGCCAGCAGCTGGGGCGACAGTACAGATACGCAGTATTTT	CASSWGDSTDTQYF
TRBV5-1	.	TRBJ2-2	TRBD2	TGCGCCAGCAGTCGGCTAGCGGGAGAGACCACCGGGGAGCTGTTTTTT	CASSRLAGETTGELFF
TRBV19	once	TRBJ2-1	TRBD2	TGTGCCAGTACTTTGACTAGCGGATACAATGAGCAGTTCTTC	CASTLTSGYNEQFF
TRBV9	.	TRBJ1-3	TRBD1	TGTGCCAGCAGCGCCCAGATACCCGGGACAGCAGGAAACACCATATATTTT	CASSAQIPGTAGNTIYF
TRBV15	.	TRBJ2-6	TRBD1	TGTGCCACCAGCGGCAGGGGGCCCACTGGGGCCAACGTCCTGACTTTC	CATSGRGPTGANVLTF
TRBV5-4	.	TRBJ2-7	TRBD1	TGTGCCAGCAGCTTGGCCGGACAGGACGAGCAGTACTTC	CASSLAGQDEQYF
TRBV19	.	TRBJ1-5	.	TGTGCCAGTAACAAGGGGGGGGCCGGCAATCAGCCCCAGCATTTT	CASNKGGAGNQPQHF
TRBV10-3	.	TRBJ2-3	TRBD1	TGTGCCATCAGTAGGACAGGGGTCACAGATACGCAGTATTTT	CAISRTGVTDTQYF
TRBV12-5	.	TRBJ2-1	.	TGTGCTAGTGGTTTGGAGGGAATTAGCGGCACTCTTACCAATGAGCAGTTCTTC	CASGLEGISGTLTNEQFF
TRBV7-9	.	TRBJ1-3	.	TGTGCCAGCAGCTTACCGGGAGGCTCTGGAAACACCATATATTTT	CASSLPGGSGNTIYF
TRBV19	once	TRBJ2-4	TRBD2	TGTGCCAGTAGTCTCGCTGGACTAGCGGGAGACAAAAACATTCAGTACTTC	CASSLAGLAGDKNIQYF
TRBV10-3	once	TRBJ1-2	TRBD1	TGTGCCATCAGTGAGTCTTCAGGGGGGGGCTACACCTTC	CAISESSGGGYTF
TRBV19	.	TRBJ2-2	.	TGTGCCAGTAGTATAGCACTAATCGGGGAGCTGTTTTTT	CASSIALIGELFF
TRBV6-8	.	TRBJ2-1	TRBD2	TGTGCCAGCAGTTACTCGCTACCGGGACTAGCGGATCTGAGCTCCTACAATGAGCAGTTCTTC	CASSYSLPGLADLSSYNEQFF